The 20 T cell receptor beta chains reported below all come from one sample, sequenced in a study of early T cells in non-severe SARS-CoV-2 infection (dated by TCRdb to about 2021). The receptor library was made with 5' RACE. The listed sequencing device is NextSeq 500. TCRdb applied fastp at Q25 and MiXCR to the public reads, then kept only in-frame beta chains. A single entry per CDR3 protein holds the most common genes and DNA from its merged rows. Recorded for this sample are over 90,000 distinct CDR3 sequences; over 9.5% of them occurred a single time. The ten largest clonotypes hold 4% to 4.5% of the sample. This specimen was whole blood, taken at baseline. The receptors shown here come from an adult who was a healthcare worker with PCR-confirmed SARS-CoV-2 infection or an uninfected control (not recorded which).

This clonotype was observed many times. V usage is TRBV5-1 and J usage is TRBJ1-2; D is undetermined. Looked up from germline, CDR1 is SGHRS and CDR2 is YFSETQ. CDR3 length: 14 residues. The V end lost 3 bases, the J end lost 9 bases, and 18 bases lay between the germline ends. CDR3 sequence reads: CASSSDSSYNRYTF. The CDR3 bases are TGCGCCAGCAGCTCCGACTCCTCCTATAACCGCTACACCTTC.

Written as DNA, the CDR3 is TGTGCCAGCAGCCCTGCACTGGGGAAGGCTGAAGCTTTCTTT. Translation gives CASSPALGKAEAFF. This chain joins TRBV7-2 and TRBJ1-1; D is unclear. The CDR3 length is 14 residues. Germline V lookup: CDR1 SGHTA, CDR2 FQGNSA. Trimming pared 5 bases from V and 6 bases from J, leaving 16 bases between.

This clonotype has ten or more counts. The chain has TRBV5-1 and TRBJ1-1; D remains unclear. With 1 base removed from V and 3 bases from J, the gap between germline ends came to 13 bases. The CDR3 loop spans 15 amino acids. CDR1 is SGHRS, CDR2 YFSETQ, per germline. This CDR3 is CASSLTAKGHTEAFF. CDR3 sequence (DNA): TGCGCCAGCAGCTTGACAGCCAAGGGTCACACTGAAGCTTTCTTT.

J is TRBJ2-1 and V is TRBV5-4; 12 bases agree with TRBD2. The length of the CDR3 is 15 residues. Germline trimming cut 4 bases from V and 8 bases from J; bases unmatched to any gene: 7. Germline CDR1 SGHNT, CDR2 YYREEE (reference sequence). The CDR3 protein is CASSPLAGGGDEQFF. CDR3 coding DNA: TGTGCCAGCAGCCCCCTAGCGGGAGGGGGAGATGAGCAGTTCTTC.

The chain is built from TRBV10-3 and TRBJ2-3; 11 positions match TRBD2. The CDR3 runs 16 residues. The V and J ends lost 3 bases and 3 bases, in that order; junction bases with no gene match: 5. The V gene's germline CDR1 is ENHRY and CDR2 SYGVKD. The CDR3 loop reads CAISDETSGKTDTQYF. CDR3 bases: TGTGCCATCAGTGACGAGACTAGCGGGAAAACAGATACGCAGTATTTT.

There are many counts of this clonotype. The rearrangement uses TRBV6-6 and TRBJ1-1; D remains ambiguous. V lost 5 bases and J 10 bases, leaving 14 bases between the germline ends. Germline-derived CDR1 and CDR2 are MNHNY and SVGAGI (reference sequence). The CDR3 covers 12 residues. The CDR3 region has the DNA TGTGCCAGCAGTCTCCGGGAGGGAGGAGCTTTCTTT. Amino acid sequence: CASSLREGGAFF.

The rearrangement joins TRBV20-1 to TRBJ2-2, with D unresolved. V lost 3 bases and J lost 4, with 12 bases in between. The CDR3 runs 14 residues. The germline V gene encodes CDR1 DFQATT and CDR2 SNEGSKA (reference sequence). The CDR3 here is CSASGPMGTGELFF. The CDR3 DNA sequence: TGCAGTGCTAGTGGACCCATGGGCACCGGGGAGCTGTTTTTT.

This clonotype appeared many times. V and J are TRBV27 and TRBJ2-6; tentative D call: TRBD1 (6 bases). V lost 3 bases to trimming and J lost 4 bases, with 13 bases between them. Germline lookup yields CDR1 MNHEY and CDR2 SMNVEV (reference sequence). This CDR3 is built from 16 residues. This chain's CDR3 is CASSFSSGAGANVLTF. The CDR3, as DNA: TGTGCCAGCAGTTTCTCATCAGGGGCCGGGGCCAACGTCCTGACTTTC.

This clonotype has just a few counts. The CDR3 DNA is TGTGCCAGCAGTGAGAGTCTAGCGGGAGTTTTTGAGCAGTTCTTC. Amino acids: CASSESLAGVFEQFF. The chain combines TRBV2 with TRBJ2-1; 10 bases agree with TRBD2. J was trimmed by 9 bases and V by 3 bases; bases with no gene match: 8. CDR3 size: 15 residues. From germline, CDR1 is SNHLY and CDR2 FYNNEI.

This clonotype was seen a few times. V and J are TRBV3-1 and TRBJ2-1, with 15 bases matching TRBD2. CDR1 is LGHDT and CDR2 is YNNKEL in the germline V gene (reference sequence). The CDR3 length is 15 residues. The V and J ends lost 4 bases and 8 bases, in that order; junction bases with no gene match: 3. CDR3 loop: CASSPGTSGRHEQFF. CDR3 in DNA: TGTGCCAGCAGCCCGGGGACTAGCGGGAGGCATGAGCAGTTCTTC.

The chain has TRBV7-2 and TRBJ1-4; weak D call: TRBD1 (6 bases). The germline V gene has CDR1 SGHTA and CDR2 FQGNSA. The V and J ends lost 4 bases and 7 bases respectively, with 22 bases between them. The CDR3 spans 17 residues. The CDR3 loop is CASSSGVWPAPGEKLFF. CDR3 nucleotides: TGTGCCAGCAGCTCAGGGGTCTGGCCGGCCCCAGGTGAAAAACTGTTTTTT.

This clonotype was observed at least ten times. This chain connects TRBV3-1 to TRBJ2-5; no reliable D call. The germline CDR1 and CDR2 sequences are LGHDT and YNNKEL (reference sequence). Trimming shortened V by 1 base and J by 5 bases, and 8 bases separated the two germline ends. This CDR3 region has 13 residues. The CDR3 sequence: CASSQVDSETQYF. DNA for the CDR3: TGTGCCAGCAGCCAAGTCGACTCGGAGACCCAGTACTTC.

This rearrangement joins TRBV29-1 to TRBJ2-7; TRBD1 aligns across 11 bases. This CDR3 comprises 12 residues. V dropped 7 bases and J dropped 6; count of bases not matched to a gene: 5. Germline CDR1 is SQVTM and CDR2 is ANQGSEA. The CDR3 nucleotides read TGCAGCGGAGGACAGGGGGCGGGCGAGCAGTACTTC. Amino acid sequence: CSGGQGAGEQYF.

V is TRBV27 and J is TRBJ2-7, with 8 bases matching TRBD1. Germline assignment: CDR1 MNHEY and CDR2 SMNVEV (reference sequence). CDR3 size: 13 residues. V lost 6 bases and J lost 6; bases outside the gene matches: 7. The CDR3 region is CASSLTGVSEQYF. In nucleotides, the CDR3 is TGTGCCAGCAGCTTGACAGGGGTGAGCGAGCAGTACTTC.

V gene TRBV28 combines with J gene TRBJ2-7, with TRBD1 identical over 7 bases. The CDR3 spans 14 residues. After removal of 2 bases from V and 2 bases from J, the junction contained 3 bases not matched to a gene. Looked up from germline, CDR1 is MDHEN and CDR2 is SYDVKM. The CDR3 region has the DNA TGTGCCAGCAGTTTAATCGGACAGGCCTACGAGCAGTACTTC. This codes for CASSLIGQAYEQYF. Combining the CDR3 with reference TRBV28 and TRBJ2-7 gives the whole variable domain DVKVTQSSRYLVKRTGEKVFLECVQDMDHENMFWYRQDPGLGLRLIYFSYDVKMKEKGDIPEGYSVSREKKERFSLILESASTNQTSMYLCASSLIGQAYEQYFGPGTRLTVT.

This clonotype was detected only a few times. The V and J genes are TRBV2 and TRBJ1-2; D may be TRBD1 (5 bases). V was shortened by 4 bases and J by 4 bases, with 16 bases between the two germline ends. Germline assignment: CDR1 SNHLY and CDR2 FYNNEI. This CDR3 region has 15 residues. CDR3 sequence: CASSGPLGTPYGYTF. CDR3 sequence (DNA): TGTGCCAGCAGTGGCCCTCTGGGGACCCCCTATGGCTACACCTTC.

This clonotype was counted a few times. This chain uses TRBV5-5 with TRBJ2-3, with a weak D call TRBD2 (6 bases). CDR3 length equals 18 residues. V lost 2 bases and J 1 base, leaving 20 bases between the germline ends. Germline CDR1 SGHKS, CDR2 YYEKEE (reference sequence). CDR3 sequence: CASSFYFRGGLGTDTQYF. The CDR3 coding sequence is TGTGCCAGCAGCTTCTATTTTCGGGGAGGCCTAGGCACAGATACGCAGTATTTT.

The chain joins TRBV7-2 to TRBJ2-1, with D possibly matching TRBD2 (6 bases). The V gene lost 8 bases and the J gene lost 8 bases, with 22 bases spanning the gap. Germline CDR1 and CDR2: SGHTA and FQGNSA. The CDR3 is made up of 15 amino acids. CDR3 nucleotide sequence: TGTGCCAGCCAGCCTGGACCTAGCGCCTCCTATGAGCAGTTCTTC. Translation gives CASQPGPSASYEQFF. The variable domain in full, completed from reference TRBV7-2 and TRBJ2-1, reads GAGVSQSPSNKVTEKGKDVELRCDPISGHTALYWYRQSLGQGLEFLIYFQGNSAPDKSGLPSDRFSAERTGGSVSTLTIQRTQQEDSAVYLCASQPGPSASYEQFFGPGTRLTVL.

This clonotype has a count of ten or more. This chain joins TRBV5-8 and TRBJ1-1; D is unresolved. CDR3 length: 15 residues. Germline values: CDR1 SGHTS, CDR2 YDEGEE. V was pared by 3 bases and J by 1 base, with 13 bases between. The CDR3 DNA reads as TGTGCCAGCAGCTCATTTGGCAGGAAGAACACTGAAGCTTTCTTT. As protein: CASSSFGRKNTEAFF.

The chain is built from TRBV5-1 and TRBJ1-4; 7 nucleotides line up with TRBD1. Germline V gene data show CDR1 as SGHRS and CDR2 as YFSETQ. Trimming removed 1 base from V and 4 bases from J; junction bases left unmatched: 4. The CDR3 contains 15 residues. CDR3 bases: TGCGCCAGCAGCTTGACAGGGGCCCTTAATGAAAAACTGTTTTTT. It encodes CASSLTGALNEKLFF.